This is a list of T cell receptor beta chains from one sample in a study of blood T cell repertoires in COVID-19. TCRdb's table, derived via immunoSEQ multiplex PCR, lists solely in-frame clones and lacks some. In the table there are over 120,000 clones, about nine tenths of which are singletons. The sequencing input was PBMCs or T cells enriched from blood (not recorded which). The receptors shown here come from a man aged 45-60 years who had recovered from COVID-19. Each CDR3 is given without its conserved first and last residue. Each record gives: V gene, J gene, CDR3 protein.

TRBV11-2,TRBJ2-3,AAQREGDTQY
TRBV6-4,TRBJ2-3,ASSATGRDTQY
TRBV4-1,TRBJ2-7,ASSQVPGPYEQY
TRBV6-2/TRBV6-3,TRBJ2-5,ASSYARGLETQY
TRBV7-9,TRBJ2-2,ASSTIGNRRASGITGELF
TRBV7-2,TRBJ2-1,ASSFERGANNEQF
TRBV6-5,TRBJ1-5,ASQGVLNQPQH
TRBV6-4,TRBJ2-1,ASSDLQGIYNEQF
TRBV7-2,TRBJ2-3,ASSLFSSTDTQY
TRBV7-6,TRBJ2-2,ASSTGLAGGYTGELF
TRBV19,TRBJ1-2,AARGGGEAIYT
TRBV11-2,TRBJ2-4,ASSLAGGNIQY
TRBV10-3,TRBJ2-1,AIRIAGGPQQF
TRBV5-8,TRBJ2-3,ASHKGGAEDTQY
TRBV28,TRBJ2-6,ASSPFRGGGSGANVLT
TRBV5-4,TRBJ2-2,ASSGDGGADTGELF
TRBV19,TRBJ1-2,ASRSGDGNYGYT
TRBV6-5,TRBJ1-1,ASSYTWTAMNTEAF
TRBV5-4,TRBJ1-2,ASSSPGQPNYGYT
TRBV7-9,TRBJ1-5,ASSRQGFQPQH
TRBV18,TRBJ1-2,ASSLSQGARDYGYT
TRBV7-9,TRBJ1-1,ASSLGPTVATEAF
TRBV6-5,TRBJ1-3,ASRGLFGNTIY
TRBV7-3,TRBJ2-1,ASSLSSSINEQF
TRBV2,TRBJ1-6,ASSLRGGKSSPLH
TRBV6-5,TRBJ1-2,ASRRTRGYGYT
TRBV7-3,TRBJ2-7,ASSLLAGGEQY
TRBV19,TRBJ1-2,ASSPGTGANYGYT
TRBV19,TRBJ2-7,ASSIWAGEQY
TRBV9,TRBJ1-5,ASSPQGGLTNQPQH
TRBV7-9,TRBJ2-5,ASSPIAETQY
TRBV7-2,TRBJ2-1,ASSVQEQQF
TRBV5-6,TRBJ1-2,ASSFAAVGGYT
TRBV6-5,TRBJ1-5,ASTPGAPNQPQH
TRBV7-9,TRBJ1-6,ASSPLGQRDSPLH
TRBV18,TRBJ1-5,ASSRASTGSVGQPQH
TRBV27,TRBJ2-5,ASSAGLAGAGSQETQY
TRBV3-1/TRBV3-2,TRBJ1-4,ASSLQQGANEKLF
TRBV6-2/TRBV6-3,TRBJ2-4,ASSPDRSLIAKNIQY
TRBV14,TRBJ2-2,ASSRWTPNTGELF
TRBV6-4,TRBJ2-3,ASSDSDRGTDTQY
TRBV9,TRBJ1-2,ASSVDNRNYGYT
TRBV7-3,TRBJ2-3,ASSPDGGLAWTDTQY
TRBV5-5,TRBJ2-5,ASSLGGLGRGETQY
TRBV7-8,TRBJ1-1,ASSLGQFLNTEAF
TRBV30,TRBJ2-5,AWSFPPEETQY
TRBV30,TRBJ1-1,AWSKDRGTEAF